The present TCR beta chain was sequenced within a study of CD8 T cells in Susac syndrome. This CDR3 is 13 amino acids long. Germline loops: CDR1 GTSNPN, CDR2 SVGIG (reference sequence). With 3 bases removed from V and 1 base from J, the gap between germline ends came to 10 bases. Reverse transcription used roughly 0.45 to 1 ug RNA and random hexamers. With immunoSEQ multiplex PCR, TCR beta CDR3 was amplified across 54 Vbeta and 13 Jbeta. TCRdb reanalysed the immunoSEQ multiplex PCR reads using MiXCR and keeps one entry per CDR3 protein. Among about 49,000 distinct CDR3 sequences listed, approximately 94% were seen once. TCR beta from blood CD8+ and CD4+ T cells was sequenced. TEMRA cells were FACS-enriched, unlike CD8+ and CD4+ T cells, which were negatively isolated.

The rearrangement joins TRBV30 to TRBJ2-7; D unclear. The clonotype comes from a human donor in good health. Material: CD8+ T cells from PBMCs. The CDR3 region is CAWSHGASYEQYF. The CDR3 DNA reads as TGTGCCTGGAGCCACGGAGCATCCTACGAGCAGTACTTC.